A single sample gave rise to the 15 T cell receptor beta chains below, sequenced in a study of blood T cell repertoires in COVID-19. Clones were read by immunoSEQ multiplex PCR, and TCRdb kept only the in-frame ones, dropping some. Of approximately 240,000 clones detected, about 85% appear once; the ten largest clones hold about 12%. Source material: peripheral blood. These receptor sequences come from a woman between 18 and 30 years old who had recovered from COVID-19.

In its sample, this clone was seen once. The rearrangement joins TRBV4-3 to TRBJ2-7, with unresolved D. The CDR3 loop spans 13 amino acids. V lost 0 bases and J 4 bases, leaving 7 bases between the germline ends. Germline CDR1 LGHNA, CDR2 YSLEER. CDR3 sequence: CASSQDHQYEQYF. In DNA form, the CDR3 reads TGCGCCAGCAGCCAAGATCATCAATACGAGCAGTACTTC.

V usage is TRBV4-2 and J usage is TRBJ2-1, with TRBD1 identical over 9 bases. Germline V lookup: CDR1 LGHNA, CDR2 YNFKEQ. V gave up 3 bases and J gave up 10 bases; unmatched junction bases: 10. The CDR3 is 15 amino acids. DNA for the CDR3: TGTGCCAGCAGCCATGGGGGACAGGGCTTATTCGAGCAGTTCTTC. It yields the protein CASSHGGQGLFEQFF.

The chain has TRBV5-1 and TRBJ2-1; TRBD2 matches 12 bases. The CDR3 has 15 residues. V lost 5 bases, J lost 7 bases, and 7 bases stayed unmatched. In germline, CDR1 is SGHRS, CDR2 YFSETQ. The CDR3: CASRLTSGSLNEQFF. CDR3 bases: TGCGCCAGCAGACTGACTAGCGGGAGTCTTAATGAGCAGTTCTTC.

The chain links TRBV7-2 to TRBJ1-4; 9 positions agree with TRBD1. This CDR3 region has 14 residues. Germline V CDR1 and CDR2: SGHTA, FQGNSA. V shed 1 base and J 9 bases; nucleotides not matched to a gene: 3. The CDR3 sequence is CASSLGTGEKKLFF. DNA of the CDR3: TGTGCCAGCAGCTTAGGGACAGGGGAGAAAAAACTGTTTTTT.

The chain couples TRBV28 to TRBJ2-2, with 10 bases that match TRBD1. Germline V gene lookup returns CDR1 MDHEN and CDR2 SYDVKM. This CDR3 has 16 amino acids. V dropped 5 bases and J dropped 4; count of bases not matched to a gene: 7. CDR3 sequence reads: CASSPGQGMATGELFF. The CDR3 nucleotides read TGTGCCAGCAGTCCGGGACAGGGGATGGCCACCGGGGAGCTGTTTTTT.

The chain carries TRBV3-1 (or the pseudogene TRBV3-2) and TRBJ2-1, with D maybe TRBD1 (5 bases). In germline, CDR1 is LGHDT, CDR2 YNNKEL (reference sequence). Trimming pared 1 base from V and 4 bases from J, leaving 17 bases between. The CDR3 loop spans 17 amino acids. The DNA of the CDR3 is TGTGCCAGCAGCCAAGGTACGCTAAGGGGCCCTTACAATGAGCAGTTCTTC. It encodes CASSQGTLRGPYNEQFF.

The rearrangement joins TRBV9 to TRBJ2-1, with D hard to call. Deletions cut 0 bases from V and 8 bases from J, with 15 bases between. Germline assignment: CDR1 SGDLS and CDR2 YYNGEE. The CDR3 has 15 amino acids. CDR3 DNA: TGTGCCAGCAGCGTAGTCTCTTGGAGCGAGGATGAGCAGTTCTTC. Protein sequence: CASSVVSWSEDEQFF.

This chain uses TRBV6-5 with TRBJ2-6, with D unclear. CDR1 is MNHEY and CDR2 is SVGAGI in the germline V gene. V lost 4 bases and J lost 0, with 10 bases in between. The CDR3 consists of 16 residues. CDR3 residues: CASSSGLSSGANVLTF. The CDR3 region has the DNA TGTGCCAGCAGTTCGGGTTTGAGCTCTGGGGCCAACGTCCTGACTTTC.

The chain joins TRBV6-2 or TRBV6-3 to TRBJ2-1; D may be TRBD2 (5 bases). In germline, CDR1 is MNHEY, CDR2 SVGEGT. Trimming shortened V by 0 bases and J by 9 bases, and 9 bases separated the two germline ends. This CDR3 has 13 residues. CDR3 sequence (DNA): TGTGCCAGCAGTTACTCGGGAGAAGGTGAGCAGTTCTTC. Translating it yields CASSYSGEGEQFF.

The chain employs TRBV18 and TRBJ2-3; D possibly corresponds to TRBD2 (5 bases). The germline V gene encodes CDR1 KGHSH and CDR2 LQKENI. Trimming removed 2 bases from V and 4 bases from J, with 10 bases in between. The CDR3 sequence is 14 residues long. The DNA of the CDR3 is TGTGCCAGCTCACCAATCGGGGAATCAGATACGCAGTATTTT. Amino acids: CASSPIGESDTQYF. Together with reference TRBV18 and TRBJ2-3, the CDR3 gives the full variable domain: NAGVMQNPRHLVRRRGQEARLRCSPMKGHSHVYWYRQLPEEGLKFMVYLQKENIIDESGMPKERFSAEFPKEGPSILRIQQVVRGDSAAYFCASSPIGESDTQYFGPGTRLTVL.

This clone appeared a few times. The CDR3 reads CASSFAGNQPQHF. CDR3 coding DNA: TGTGCCAGCAGTTTCGCAGGGAATCAGCCCCAGCATTTT. The rearrangement uses TRBV12-3 or TRBV12-4 and TRBJ1-5, with D perhaps TRBD1 (5 bases). This CDR3 is built from 13 residues. The V end was cut by 3 bases, the J end by 4 bases, with 7 bases between.

In DNA form, the CDR3 reads TGTGCCAGCAGCCACTGGGGCTCTACGTCAACTAATGAAAAACTGTTTTTT. It specifies CASSHWGSTSTNEKLFF. The V gene is TRBV4-2, the J gene TRBJ1-4; tentatively, D is TRBD1 (5 bases). The CDR3 covers 17 residues. Trimming removed 3 bases at V and 0 bases at J, with 14 bases between. In germline, CDR1 is LGHNA, CDR2 YNFKEQ.

V usage is TRBV7-9 and J usage is TRBJ1-5; D is possibly TRBD1 (6 bases). Germline-derived CDR1 and CDR2 are SEHNR and FQNEAQ (reference sequence). The CDR3 totals 15 residues. Trimming took off 4 bases at V and 4 bases at J, with 14 bases between the two ends. The chain's CDR3 is CASSSLQGGNQPQHF. The CDR3 DNA reads as TGTGCCAGCAGCTCGCTACAGGGCGGGAATCAGCCCCAGCATTTT.

V gene TRBV4-3 combines with J gene TRBJ2-3, with 9 bases that match TRBD2. Germline assignment: CDR1 LGHNA and CDR2 YSLEER. CDR3 length equals 15 residues. Trimming took 0 bases from V and 4 from J; bases not matched to a gene: 2. CDR3 DNA: TGCGCCAGCAGCCAAGATCTAGCGGGGTCAGATACGCAGTATTTT. Amino acid sequence: CASSQDLAGSDTQYF.

The chain joins TRBV4-2 to TRBJ2-1, with 8 nucleotides matching TRBD2. Germline values: CDR1 LGHNA, CDR2 YNFKEQ. The CDR3 consists of 15 residues. J lost 7 bases, V lost 4 bases, and 9 bases had no gene match. The CDR3 here is CASSRGLAGGNEQFF. In nucleotides, the CDR3 is TGTGCCAGCAGCCGCGGACTAGCCGGGGGGAATGAGCAGTTCTTC.